The 13 T cell receptor beta chains in this list originate from one sample, sequenced in a study of naive and memory T cell subsets. Four PCR rounds used nested alpha and beta constant region primers plus the SP2 primer. TCRdb independently ran MiXCR on the UMI-ligation and nested PCR reads; one entry per CDR3 protein. In the table there are 40,000 or so distinct CDR3 sequences, approximately 10% of which are singletons. Treatment described: skin biopsy from PPD injection site in Mantoux-positive individual. The library had UMIs added by 3' ligation of an oligonucleotide to TCR cDNA. The source material was skin, sampled from a tuberculin skin test site. The source of these receptors is an adult in good health.

This clonotype showed up just a few times. The rearrangement links TRBV20-1 to TRBJ1-5, with D tentatively TRBD1 (5 bases). The CDR3 contains 14 residues. Germline values: CDR1 DFQATT, CDR2 SNEGSKA (reference sequence). Trimming pared 0 bases from V and 5 bases from J, leaving 11 bases between. CDR3 sequence: CSAREGDLYQPQHF. CDR3 in DNA: TGCAGTGCTAGAGAAGGGGACCTGTATCAGCCCCAGCATTTT.

This clonotype was seen ten or more times. This chain uses TRBV5-8 with TRBJ2-2, with D possibly matching TRBD1 (6 bases). Germline loops: CDR1 SGHTS, CDR2 YDEGEE. The CDR3 has 16 residues. Trimming cost V 0 bases and J 6 bases, with 15 bases left between them. The CDR3 spells CASSLGSWAGAGELFF. CDR3 nucleotide sequence: TGTGCCAGCAGCTTGGGATCTTGGGCAGGGGCCGGGGAGCTGTTTTTT.

This clonotype was seen ten or more times. The genes are TRBV20-1 and TRBJ1-5; D unclear. Germline lookup yields CDR1 DFQATT and CDR2 SNEGSKA (reference sequence). CDR3 length: 12 residues. The V and J ends lost 4 bases and 3 bases respectively, with 7 bases between them. The CDR3 loop is CSAKRHNQPQHF. The CDR3 DNA reads TGCAGTGCTAAACGGCACAATCAGCCCCAGCATTTT.

The V call is TRBV9, the J call TRBJ2-5, with TRBD2 matching 7 bases. Germline assignment: CDR1 SGDLS and CDR2 YYNGEE. The junction had 10 bases not matched to a gene; V was cut back by 3 bases and J by 2 bases. The CDR3 spans 16 residues. In nucleotides, the CDR3 is TGTGCCAGCAGCGGAGGTCTAGCGGTTGGACAAGAGACCCAGTACTTC. It encodes CASSGGLAVGQETQYF. Supplemented by reference TRBV9 and TRBJ2-5, the full variable domain reads DSGVTQTPKHLITATGQRVTLRCSPRSGDLSVYWYQQSLDQGLQFLIQYYNGEERAKGNILERFSAQQFPDLHSELNLSSLELGDSALYFCASSGGLAVGQETQYFGPGTRLLVL.

This clonotype was seen many times. This rearrangement joins TRBV6-5 to TRBJ1-3; D might be TRBD1 (5 bases). V shed 0 bases and J shed 0 bases, with 15 bases lying between them. CDR1 is MNHEY and CDR2 is SVGAGI in the germline V gene. The CDR3 runs 18 residues. CDR3 sequence reads: CASSYSISRDHSGNTIYF. The CDR3, as DNA: TGTGCCAGCAGTTACTCTATCTCCCGGGACCACTCTGGAAACACCATATATTTT.

This clonotype was picked up a small number of times. The chain uses TRBV2 and TRBJ2-5; TRBD2 is a possible D gene (6 bases). Germline V lookup: CDR1 SNHLY, CDR2 FYNNEI. The CDR3 is made up of 12 amino acids. With 2 bases removed from V and 8 bases from J, the gap between germline ends came to 9 bases. CDR3 sequence reads: CASSERDFTQYF. The DNA for the CDR3 is TGTGCCAGCAGTGAACGGGACTTCACCCAGTACTTC. Full variable domain (missing parts from reference TRBV2 and TRBJ2-5): EPEVTQTPSHQVTQMGQEVILRCVPISNHLYFYWYRQILGQKVEFLVSFYNNEISEKSEIFDDQFSVERPDGSNFTLKIRSTKLEDSAMYFCASSERDFTQYFGPGTRLLVL.

In this sample, this clonotype turned up a few times. CDR3 amino acids: CASLRKGTSGSYEQYF. In nucleotides, the CDR3 is TGTGCCAGCCTACGTAAGGGGACTAGCGGTTCCTACGAGCAGTACTTC. J is TRBJ2-7 and V is TRBV27, with TRBD2 identical over 11 bases. V shed 8 bases and J 1 base; nucleotides not matched to a gene: 10. CDR1 is MNHEY and CDR2 is SMNVEV in the germline V gene (reference sequence). This CDR3 spans 16 amino acids.

This clonotype came up many times. The rearrangement uses TRBV9 and TRBJ2-5; tentative D call: TRBD2 (6 bases). The CDR3 consists of 13 residues. Germline values: CDR1 SGDLS, CDR2 YYNGEE. Trimming shortened V by 4 bases and J by 5 bases, and 12 bases separated the two germline ends. The DNA of the CDR3 is TGTGCCAGCAGCCCCAGCCGGGGGGAGACCCAGTACTTC. Translated: CASSPSRGETQYF.

The chain links TRBV29-1 to TRBJ1-1, with D maybe TRBD1 (5 bases). CDR1 and CDR2 (germline): SQVTM, ANQGSEA. V was clipped by 4 bases and J by 3 bases, with 12 bases between them. CDR3 length equals 13 residues. CDR3 in amino acids: CSVATEGYTEAFF. The DNA for the CDR3 is TGCAGCGTTGCGACAGAGGGATACACTGAAGCTTTCTTT.

This clonotype was counted at least ten times. The chain recombines TRBV12-3 or TRBV12-4 with TRBJ2-3, with no clear D. V lost 3 bases and J lost 1, with 8 bases in between. The CDR3 sequence is 14 residues long. The DNA for the CDR3 is TGTGCCAGCAGTTTTATCGCAGGCACAGATACGCAGTATTTT. Its protein is CASSFIAGTDTQYF.

This clonotype occurred a few times. The chain links TRBV6-6 to TRBJ2-7, with D tentatively TRBD2 (7 bases). CDR3 length: 14 amino acids. V was cut by 7 bases and J by 4 bases, with 17 bases left in between. Germline V gene sequence: CDR1 MNHNY, CDR2 SVGAGI (reference sequence). DNA for the CDR3: TGTGCCAGCAAGGGGGGCGGGAGTTTGTACGAGCAGTACTTC. Residues: CASKGGGSLYEQYF.

This rearrangement joins TRBV5-1 to TRBJ2-1; TRBD1 might be the D (6 bases). Germline values: CDR1 SGHRS, CDR2 YFSETQ. V was pared by 4 bases and J by 0 bases, with 14 bases between. The CDR3 extends over 16 amino acids. The CDR3 is CASSRFLDSSYNEQFF. The CDR3 nucleotides read TGCGCCAGCAGCCGGTTTCTGGACAGCTCCTACAATGAGCAGTTCTTC.

In its sample, this clonotype was seen many times. The gene calls are TRBV21-1 and TRBJ2-6; TRBD1 is taken as the D call from the table, unchecked against the DNA. TRBV21-1 is termed a pseudogene. This CDR3 comprises 16 residues. The CDR3 loop is CASSTDRGIGANVLTF. The CDR3 region has the DNA TGTGCCAGCAGCACGGACAGGGGGATTGGGGCCAACGTCCTGACTTTC.